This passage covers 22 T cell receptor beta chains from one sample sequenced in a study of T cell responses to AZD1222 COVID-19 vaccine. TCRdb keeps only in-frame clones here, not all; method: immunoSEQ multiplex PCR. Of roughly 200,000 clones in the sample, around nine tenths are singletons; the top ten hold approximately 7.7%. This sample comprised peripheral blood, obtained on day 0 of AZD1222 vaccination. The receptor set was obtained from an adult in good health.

In nucleotides, the CDR3 is TGTGCCAGCTCACCAAGGGGGGACACTGAAGCTTTCTTT. Translating gives CASSPRGDTEAFF. The V and J genes are TRBV18 and TRBJ1-1; possible D gene TRBD1, 6 bases. Trimming removed 2 bases from V and 3 bases from J, with 7 bases in between. This CDR3 contains 13 residues. CDR1 and CDR2 (germline): KGHSH, LQKENI. The whole variable domain, filled in from reference TRBV18 and TRBJ1-1, reads NAGVMQNPRHLVRRRGQEARLRCSPMKGHSHVYWYRQLPEEGLKFMVYLQKENIIDESGMPKERFSAEFPKEGPSILRIQQVVRGDSAAYFCASSPRGDTEAFFGQGTRLTVV.

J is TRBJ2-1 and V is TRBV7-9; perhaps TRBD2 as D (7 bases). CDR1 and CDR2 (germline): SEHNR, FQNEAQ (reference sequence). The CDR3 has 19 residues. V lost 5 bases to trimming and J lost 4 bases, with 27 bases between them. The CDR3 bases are TGTGCCAGCAGCACCCTAGGGGGGGCACCTAGTCGAGGGTACAATGAGCAGTTCTTC. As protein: CASSTLGGAPSRGYNEQFF.

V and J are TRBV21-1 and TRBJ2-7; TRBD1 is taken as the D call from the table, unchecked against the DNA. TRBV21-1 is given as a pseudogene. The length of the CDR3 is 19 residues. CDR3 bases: TGTGCCAGCAGCAAAGATTATAGGACAGTTCTCCTAAGCTCCTACGAGCAGTACTTC. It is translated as CASSKDYRTVLLSSYEQYF.

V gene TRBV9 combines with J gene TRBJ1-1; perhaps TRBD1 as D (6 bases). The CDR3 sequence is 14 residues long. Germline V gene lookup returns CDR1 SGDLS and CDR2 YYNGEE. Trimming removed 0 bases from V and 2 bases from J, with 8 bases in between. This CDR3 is CASSVAQGNTEAFF. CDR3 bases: TGTGCCAGCAGCGTAGCACAGGGCAACACTGAAGCTTTCTTT. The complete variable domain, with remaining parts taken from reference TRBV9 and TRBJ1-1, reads DSGVTQTPKHLITATGQRVTLRCSPRSGDLSVYWYQQSLDQGLQFLIQYYNGEERAKGNILERFSAQQFPDLHSELNLSSLELGDSALYFCASSVAQGNTEAFFGQGTRLTVV.

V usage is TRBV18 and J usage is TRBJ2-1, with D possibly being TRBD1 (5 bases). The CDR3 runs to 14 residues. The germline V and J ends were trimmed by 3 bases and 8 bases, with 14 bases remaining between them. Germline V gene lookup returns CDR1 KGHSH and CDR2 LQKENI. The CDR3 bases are TGTGCCAGCTCACCTGGGGCAGGGTTGTATGAGCAGTTCTTC. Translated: CASSPGAGLYEQFF.

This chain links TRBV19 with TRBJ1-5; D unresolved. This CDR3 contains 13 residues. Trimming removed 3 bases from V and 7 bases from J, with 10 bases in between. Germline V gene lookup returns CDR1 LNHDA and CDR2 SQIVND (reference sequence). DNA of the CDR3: TGTGCCAGTAGTATCAAGGCTTCGCAGCCCCAGCATTTT. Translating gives CASSIKASQPQHF.

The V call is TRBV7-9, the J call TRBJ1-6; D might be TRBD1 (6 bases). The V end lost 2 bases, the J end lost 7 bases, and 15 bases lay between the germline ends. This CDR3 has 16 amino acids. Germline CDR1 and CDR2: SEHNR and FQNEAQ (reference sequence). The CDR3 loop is CASSLISGGPNSPLHF. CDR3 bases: TGTGCCAGCAGCTTAATTTCCGGGGGCCCAAATTCACCCCTCCACTTT.

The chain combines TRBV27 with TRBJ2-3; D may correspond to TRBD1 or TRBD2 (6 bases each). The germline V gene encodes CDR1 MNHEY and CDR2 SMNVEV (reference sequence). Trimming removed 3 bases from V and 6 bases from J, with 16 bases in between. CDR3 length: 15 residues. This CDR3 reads CASSFSSGASDTQYF. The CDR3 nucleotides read TGTGCCAGCAGTTTTTCGTCGGGGGCGTCGGATACGCAGTATTTT.

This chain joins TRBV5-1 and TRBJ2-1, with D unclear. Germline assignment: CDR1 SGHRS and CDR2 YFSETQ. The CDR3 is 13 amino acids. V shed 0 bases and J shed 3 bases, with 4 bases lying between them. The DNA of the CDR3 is TGCGCCAGCAGCTTGGGGGTCTACAATGAGCAGTTCTTC. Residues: CASSLGVYNEQFF.

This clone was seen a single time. The CDR3 region is CAISESAGWNTEAFF. The CDR3 bases are TGTGCCATCAGTGAGTCTGCGGGCTGGAACACTGAAGCTTTCTTT. V and J are TRBV10-3 and TRBJ1-1; no reliable D call. Trimming took off 0 bases at V and 1 base at J, with 9 bases between the two ends. This CDR3 has 15 amino acids. Germline V gene data show CDR1 as ENHRY and CDR2 as SYGVKD.

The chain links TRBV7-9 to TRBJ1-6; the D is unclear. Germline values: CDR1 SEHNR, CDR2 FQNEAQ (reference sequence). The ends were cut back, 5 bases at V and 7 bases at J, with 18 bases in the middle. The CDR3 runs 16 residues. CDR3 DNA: TGTGCCAGCAGCCCCGGACTCCTACTTAGGAATTCACCCCTCCACTTT. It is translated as CASSPGLLLRNSPLHF.

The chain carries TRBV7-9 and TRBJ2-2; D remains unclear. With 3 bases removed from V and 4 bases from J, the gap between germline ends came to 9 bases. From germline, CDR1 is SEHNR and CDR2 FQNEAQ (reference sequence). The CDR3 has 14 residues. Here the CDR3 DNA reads TGTGCCAGCAGCTTGCAGTTAGCCACCGGGGAGCTGTTTTTT. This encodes CASSLQLATGELFF.

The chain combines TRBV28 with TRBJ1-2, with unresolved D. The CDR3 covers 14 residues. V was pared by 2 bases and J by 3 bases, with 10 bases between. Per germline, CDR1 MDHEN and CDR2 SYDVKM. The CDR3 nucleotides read TGTGCCAGCAGTTTAATTCAGGCGGACTATGGCTACACCTTC. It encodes CASSLIQADYGYTF.

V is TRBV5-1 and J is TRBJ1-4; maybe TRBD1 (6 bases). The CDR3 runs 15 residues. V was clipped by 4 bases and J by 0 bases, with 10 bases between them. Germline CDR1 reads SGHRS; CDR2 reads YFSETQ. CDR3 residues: CASSLGQTTNEKLFF. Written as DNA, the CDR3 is TGCGCCAGCAGCCTAGGACAGACAACTAATGAAAAACTGTTTTTT.

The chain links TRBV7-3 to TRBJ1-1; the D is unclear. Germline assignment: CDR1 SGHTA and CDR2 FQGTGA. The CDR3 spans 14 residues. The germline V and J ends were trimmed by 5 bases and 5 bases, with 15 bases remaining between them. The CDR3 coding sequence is TGTGCCAGCAGCCCCGGGGTTGGGATGACTGAAGCTTTCTTT. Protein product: CASSPGVGMTEAFF. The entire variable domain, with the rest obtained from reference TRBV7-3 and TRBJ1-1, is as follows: GAGVSQTPSNKVTEKGKYVELRCDPISGHTALYWYRQSLGQGPEFLIYFQGTGAADDSGLPNDRFFAVRPEGSVSTLKIQRTERGDSAVYLCASSPGVGMTEAFFGQGTRLTVV.

CDR3 sequence (DNA): TGTGCCAGTAGTATAAGGGGAACCTCCTATGGCTACACCTTC. Encoded protein: CASSIRGTSYGYTF. The chain links TRBV19 to TRBJ1-2, with a possible D match to TRBD1 (5 bases). CDR1 and CDR2 (germline): LNHDA, SQIVND (reference sequence). Trimming cost V 2 bases and J 4 bases, with 11 bases left between them. The CDR3 is 14 residues long.

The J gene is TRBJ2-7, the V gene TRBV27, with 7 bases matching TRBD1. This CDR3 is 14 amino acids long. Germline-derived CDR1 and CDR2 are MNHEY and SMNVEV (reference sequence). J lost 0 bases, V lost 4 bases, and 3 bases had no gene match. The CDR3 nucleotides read TGTGCCAGCAGTTACCGGGACAGCTCCTACGAGCAGTACTTC. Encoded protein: CASSYRDSSYEQYF.

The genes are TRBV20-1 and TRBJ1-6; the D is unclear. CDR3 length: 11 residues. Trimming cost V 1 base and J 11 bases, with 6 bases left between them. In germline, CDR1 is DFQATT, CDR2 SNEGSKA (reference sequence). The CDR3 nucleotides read TGCAGTGCTAGAGGGGGAACACCCCTCCACTTT. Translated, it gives CSARGGTPLHF.

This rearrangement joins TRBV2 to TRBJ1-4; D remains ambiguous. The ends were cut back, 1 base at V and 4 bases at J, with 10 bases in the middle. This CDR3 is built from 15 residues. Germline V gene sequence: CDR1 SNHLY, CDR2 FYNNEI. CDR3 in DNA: TGTGCCAGCAGTGAAGTAGACGGCGGTAATGAAAAACTGTTTTTT. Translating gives CASSEVDGGNEKLFF.

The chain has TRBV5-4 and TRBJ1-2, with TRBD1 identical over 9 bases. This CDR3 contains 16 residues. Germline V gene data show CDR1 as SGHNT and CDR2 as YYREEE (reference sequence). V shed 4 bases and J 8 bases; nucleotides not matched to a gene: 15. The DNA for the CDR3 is TGTGCCAGCAGCACGAACCGGGACAGGGTCCTAAAGGGCTACACCTTC. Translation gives CASSTNRDRVLKGYTF.

CDR3 sequence (DNA): TGTGCCAGCAGTTTATCGGGGGTAGGGAAAGCTAACTATGGCTACACCTTC. It codes for CASSLSGVGKANYGYTF. The chain joins TRBV28 to TRBJ1-2, with D tentatively TRBD1 (5 bases). Germline loops: CDR1 MDHEN, CDR2 SYDVKM. This CDR3 spans 17 amino acids. V was shortened by 1 base and J by 0 bases, with 15 bases between the two germline ends.

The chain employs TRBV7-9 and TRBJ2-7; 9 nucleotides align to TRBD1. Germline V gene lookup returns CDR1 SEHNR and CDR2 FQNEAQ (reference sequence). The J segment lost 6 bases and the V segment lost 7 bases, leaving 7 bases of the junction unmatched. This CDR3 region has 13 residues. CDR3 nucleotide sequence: TGTGCCAGCACCCCGGGACAGGGCTCCGAGCAGTACTTC. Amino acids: CASTPGQGSEQYF.